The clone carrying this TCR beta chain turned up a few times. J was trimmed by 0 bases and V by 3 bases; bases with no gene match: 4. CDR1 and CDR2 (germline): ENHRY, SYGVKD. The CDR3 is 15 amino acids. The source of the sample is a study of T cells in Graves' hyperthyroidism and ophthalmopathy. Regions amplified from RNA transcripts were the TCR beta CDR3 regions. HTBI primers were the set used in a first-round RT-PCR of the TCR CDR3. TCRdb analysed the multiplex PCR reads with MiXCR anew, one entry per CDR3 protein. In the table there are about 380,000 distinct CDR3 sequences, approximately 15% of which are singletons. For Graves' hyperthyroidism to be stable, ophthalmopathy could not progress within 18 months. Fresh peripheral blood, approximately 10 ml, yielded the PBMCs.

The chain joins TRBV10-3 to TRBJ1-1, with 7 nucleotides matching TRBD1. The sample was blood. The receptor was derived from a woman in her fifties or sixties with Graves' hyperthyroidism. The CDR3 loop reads CAISDPGQMNTEAFF. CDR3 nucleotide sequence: TGTGCCATCAGTGACCCGGGACAGATGAACACTGAAGCTTTCTTT.